This entry lists 10 T cell receptor beta chains sequenced from one sample in a study of human T cells and chemical hapten exposure (dated by TCRdb to the early 2020s). Library construction relied on RACE. Sequencing used a NextSeq 500. TCRdb redid the processing of the public reads, applying fastp at Q25 and MiXCR, and retained in-frame beta chains. Each entry is one CDR3 protein sequence, shown with its most common DNA and genes. The sample table records fewer than 55,000 distinct CDR3 sequences; 9.9% of these occur just once. The ten largest clones add up to about 15% of the sample. The time point label, read with the paper, signifies: patch test 3, about 24 weeks after DPC sensitization. The treatment or condition label corresponds to: therapeutic diphenylcyclopropenone sensitization with weekly scalp DPC. The material was whole blood, obtained in connection with sensitization to the hapten diphenylcyclopropenone (DPC). The receptors come from a woman between 40 and 50 years old with alopecia areata. Some clones in this sample may be carry-over from other donors' samples.

This clonotype was observed a few times. The CDR3 nucleotides are TGTGCCAGCAGTTACGGGCTAGAACACAATGAGCAGTTCTTC. This codes for CASSYGLEHNEQFF. This rearrangement joins TRBV6-2 or TRBV6-3 to TRBJ2-1; D ambiguous. Trimming removed 2 bases at V and 5 bases at J, with 10 bases between. The CDR3 is 14 residues long. In germline, CDR1 is MNHEY, CDR2 SVGEGT.

The rearrangement joins TRBV27 to TRBJ1-1, with a tentative D call TRBD1 (6 bases). CDR1 is MNHEY and CDR2 is SMNVEV in the germline V gene (reference sequence). The length of the CDR3 is 13 residues. V was clipped by 8 bases and J by 1 base, with 11 bases between them. The chain's CDR3 is CASCRGRNTEAFF. The CDR3 coding sequence is TGTGCCAGCTGCCGGGGGCGGAACACTGAAGCTTTCTTT.

This clonotype was recorded many times. The CDR3 protein is CASSSQRGIYF. The CDR3 DNA reads as TGTGCCAGCAGCTCCCAAAGGGGCATATATTTT. The chain links TRBV3-1 to TRBJ1-3, with D perhaps TRBD1 (5 bases). This CDR3 has 11 residues. Trimming cost V 5 bases and J 12 bases, with 11 bases left between them. Germline V gives CDR1 LGHDT, CDR2 YNNKEL (reference sequence).

This clonotype was seen a handful of times. This sequence joins TRBV5-1 and TRBJ2-2; D is tentatively TRBD1 or TRBD2 (5 bases each). The CDR3 is 15 residues long. V dropped 7 bases and J dropped 0 bases, with 13 bases sitting between them. CDR1 is SGHRS and CDR2 is YFSETQ in the germline V gene. The CDR3 nucleotides are TGCGCCAGCGCACCGGGGCAGGCGAACACCGGGGAGCTGTTTTTT. Residues: CASAPGQANTGELFF.

This clonotype was detected a few times. The chain uses TRBV30 and TRBJ1-6; the match to TRBD1 covers 7 bases. Germline CDR1 reads GTSNPN; CDR2 reads SVGIG (reference sequence). This CDR3 is built from 16 residues. The V segment lost 2 bases and the J segment 7 bases; nucleotides outside the gene matches: 11. In nucleotides, the CDR3 is TGTGCCTGGAGTACTCCTGCGACAGGGACAAATTCACCCCTCCACTTT. This sequence encodes CAWSTPATGTNSPLHF.

This clonotype was seen a few times. This chain links TRBV6-1 with TRBJ2-5; possible D gene TRBD2, 7 bases. Germline CDR1 MNHNS, CDR2 SASEGT. This CDR3 comprises 14 residues. V shed 1 base and J shed 5 bases, with 11 bases lying between them. CDR3 sequence: CASSEGGGAETQYF. CDR3 bases: TGTGCCAGCAGTGAAGGGGGGGGCGCGGAGACCCAGTACTTC.

This chain connects TRBV29-1 to TRBJ2-3; possible D gene TRBD2, 6 bases. V dropped 3 bases and J dropped 6 bases, with 13 bases sitting between them. The CDR3 totals 13 residues. Germline loops: CDR1 SQVTM, CDR2 ANQGSEA. The CDR3 region has the DNA TGCAGCGTTGATTCCGGGAGAGGGGATACGCAGTATTTT. Translating gives CSVDSGRGDTQYF.

The chain recombines TRBV29-1 with TRBJ1-1; D is undetermined. This CDR3 contains 11 residues. The germline V and J ends were trimmed by 7 bases and 9 bases, with 15 bases remaining between them. Germline V gene lookup returns CDR1 SQVTM and CDR2 ANQGSEA. CDR3: CSARLGSQAFF. The DNA of the CDR3 is TGCAGCGCCCGCTTGGGCAGTCAAGCTTTCTTT.

This clonotype has a handful of counts. The gene calls are TRBV20-1 and TRBJ2-7, with a possible D match to TRBD1 (5 bases). V lost 0 bases, J lost 5 bases, and 20 bases lay in between. CDR1 DFQATT and CDR2 SNEGSKA come from the germline V gene (reference sequence). The CDR3 totals 16 residues. The CDR3 nucleotides are TGCAGTGCTAGAGATCAAGGGGCAGGCGCCTTGGACGAGCAGTACTTC. Residues: CSARDQGAGALDEQYF.

This chain connects TRBV6-2 or TRBV6-3 to TRBJ2-5, with unresolved D. Germline assignment: CDR1 MNHEY and CDR2 SVGEGT. The CDR3 totals 11 residues. V was pared by 8 bases and J by 5 bases, with 9 bases between. CDR3 residues: CASASGETQYF. Here the CDR3 DNA reads TGTGCCAGCGCCTCTGGGGAGACCCAGTACTTC.